Below, 16 T cell receptor beta chains from the same sample are listed, as sequenced in a study of cytomegalovirus exposure and HLA in healthy donors. The method was immunoSEQ multiplex PCR; TCRdb's version includes in-frame clones alone and lacks a portion of them. The sample lists roughly 77,000 clones, roughly 94% occurring once. The sample was PBMCs. These receptors all come from a young woman in good health and CMV-seronegative.

This sequence joins TRBV7-9 and TRBJ2-7, with D tentatively TRBD2 (6 bases). Germline CDR1 is SEHNR and CDR2 is FQNEAQ (reference sequence). The ends were cut back, 5 bases at V and 4 bases at J, with 21 bases in the middle. The CDR3 contains 16 residues. The CDR3 loop is CASSPNRGERAYEQYF. DNA of the CDR3: TGTGCCAGCAGCCCAAACCGCGGGGAGAGGGCTTACGAGCAGTACTTC.

J is TRBJ1-1 and V is TRBV27; TRBD1 matches at 7 bases. The CDR3 has 14 amino acids. Germline CDR1 reads MNHEY; CDR2 reads SMNVEV (reference sequence). V shed 5 bases and J 4 bases; nucleotides not matched to a gene: 7. The CDR3 reads CASSKDRSTTEAFF. DNA of the CDR3: TGTGCCAGCAGTAAGGACAGGTCTACCACTGAAGCTTTCTTT.

The CDR3 DNA reads TGTGCCAGCAGCGTAGACCAGGATGGCACTGAAGCTTTCTTT. This gives the protein CASSVDQDGTEAFF. The V and J genes are TRBV9 and TRBJ1-1; D gene ambiguous. The CDR3 is made up of 14 amino acids. Trimming removed 0 bases from V and 4 bases from J, with 10 bases in between. Germline assignment: CDR1 SGDLS and CDR2 YYNGEE.

The V and J genes are TRBV7-8 and TRBJ2-2; 7 bases agree with TRBD2. The J segment lost 1 base and the V segment lost 0 bases, leaving 2 bases of the junction unmatched. CDR3 size: 16 residues. The germline gives CDR1 SGHVS, CDR2 FQNEAQ. The CDR3 loop is CASSLAGTKNTGELFF. The DNA for the CDR3 is TGTGCCAGCAGCTTAGCCGGGACTAAGAACACCGGGGAGCTGTTTTTT.

The J gene is TRBJ2-2, the V gene TRBV6-5; 8 bases line up with TRBD2. V lost 3 bases and J lost 5; bases outside the gene matches: 2. Germline CDR1 reads MNHEY; CDR2 reads SVGAGI. CDR3 length: 14 residues. DNA for the CDR3: TGTGCCAGCAGTTATGCGGGAGGTACCGGGGAGCTGTTTTTT. This encodes CASSYAGGTGELFF.

To note about this clone: At the DNA level, this CDR3 is encoded by other sequences in the same sample as well. The chain joins TRBV5-1 to TRBJ2-7, with D maybe TRBD1 (5 bases). The CDR3 runs to 12 residues. Germline CDR1 reads SGHRS; CDR2 reads YFSETQ. Trimming stripped 3 bases from V and 3 bases from J, with 7 bases between. The DNA of the CDR3 is TGCGCCAGCAGCTCCCAGGGCTACGAGCAGTACTTC. Its translation is CASSSQGYEQYF.

The genes are TRBV7-2 and TRBJ1-4, with 9 bases aligning to TRBD1. Unmatched junction bases numbered 21, after V lost 5 bases and J lost 8 bases. The CDR3 contains 19 residues. The germline CDR1 and CDR2 sequences are SGHTA and FQGNSA. The CDR3 DNA sequence: TGTGCCAGCAGCACCTACCGAGAGGACAGGGGTCGGCTGCGGGAAAAACTGTTTTTT. Amino acid sequence: CASSTYREDRGRLREKLFF.

This chain joins TRBV4-1 and TRBJ1-5, with D maybe TRBD1 (6 bases). The ends were cut back, 1 base at V and 0 bases at J, with 7 bases in the middle. Germline assignment: CDR1 MGHRA and CDR2 YSYEKL. This CDR3 has 15 amino acids. The CDR3 protein is CASSQGQDSNQPQHF. For the CDR3, the DNA is TGCGCCAGCAGCCAAGGACAGGATAGCAATCAGCCCCAGCATTTT.

The gene calls are TRBV27 and TRBJ2-3; TRBD2 matches 9 bases. The CDR3 consists of 13 residues. V shed 4 bases, J shed 6 bases, and the junction held 2 bases outside the gene matches. The germline gives CDR1 MNHEY, CDR2 SMNVEV (reference sequence). Here the CDR3 reads CASSSSGMDTQYF. The CDR3 nucleotides read TGTGCCAGCAGTTCTAGCGGGATGGATACGCAGTATTTT.

V and J are TRBV28 and TRBJ2-5, with 8 bases aligning to TRBD1. This CDR3 region has 15 residues. Germline CDR1 is MDHEN and CDR2 is SYDVKM. V shed 5 bases and J 4 bases; nucleotides not matched to a gene: 9. CDR3 DNA: TGTGCCAGCAGTCTCAGGGGGCAGGTACGAGAGACCCAGTACTTC. The encoded protein is CASSLRGQVRETQYF.

The chain is built from TRBV2 and TRBJ1-1; 9 bases align to TRBD1. Per the germline V gene, CDR1 is SNHLY and CDR2 is FYNNEI. This CDR3 has 14 amino acids. With V trimmed by 3 bases and J by 8 bases, 7 bases remained unmatched. CDR3 region: CASSDPGQGLEAFF. As DNA, the CDR3 is TGTGCCAGCAGTGATCCGGGACAGGGATTAGAAGCTTTCTTT.

V usage is TRBV4-3 and J usage is TRBJ2-1; TRBD1 might be the D (6 bases). The V gene's germline CDR1 is LGHNA and CDR2 YSLEER. The CDR3 is 14 amino acids. V was trimmed by 0 bases and J by 12 bases, leaving 15 bases between them. In nucleotides, the CDR3 is TGCGCCAGCAGCCAAGAGGTAGCCAGGGGTTGGCAGTTCTTC. It translates to CASSQEVARGWQFF.

This chain connects TRBV9 to TRBJ2-1; the match to TRBD2 covers 15 bases. Unmatched junction bases numbered 6, after V lost 3 bases and J lost 11 bases. There are 15 residues in the CDR3. Germline loops: CDR1 SGDLS, CDR2 YYNGEE. The CDR3: CASSGGLAGGPKQFF. The CDR3 DNA is TGTGCCAGCAGCGGCGGACTAGCGGGAGGGCCTAAGCAGTTCTTC.

The V call is TRBV6-1, the J call TRBJ1-2; no clear D gene. The V gene's germline CDR1 is MNHNS and CDR2 SASEGT. Trimming cost V 5 bases and J 2 bases, with 9 bases left between them. CDR3 length equals 13 residues. CDR3 sequence (DNA): TGTGCCAGCAGTCATGCCAGGAACTATGGCTACACCTTC. Amino acids: CASSHARNYGYTF.

V is TRBV7-8 and J is TRBJ2-5, with D tentatively TRBD1 (6 bases). Germline values: CDR1 SGHVS, CDR2 FQNEAQ. The CDR3 loop spans 15 amino acids. V was trimmed by 5 bases and J by 7 bases, leaving 20 bases between them. CDR3: CASSPRRDIRGTQYF. The CDR3, as DNA: TGTGCCAGCAGCCCACGCCGGGACATTCGGGGGACCCAGTACTTC.

This chain links TRBV5-1 with TRBJ2-1, with 10 bases identical to TRBD2. The CDR3 is made up of 16 amino acids. Germline V CDR1 and CDR2: SGHRS, YFSETQ. V lost 1 base to trimming and J lost 2 bases; unmatched junction nucleotides: 3. The CDR3 loop is CASSLPSGSPYNEQFF. The CDR3 DNA sequence: TGCGCCAGCAGCTTGCCTAGCGGGAGCCCCTACAATGAGCAGTTCTTC. The full variable domain, in which reference TRBV5-1 and TRBJ2-1 provide the parts outside the CDR3, is KAGVTQTPRYLIKTRGQQVTLSCSPISGHRSVSWYQQTPGQGLQFLFEYFSETQRNKGNFPGRFSGRQFSNSRSEMNVSTLELGDSALYLCASSLPSGSPYNEQFFGPGTRLTVL.